In its sample, the clone carrying this T cell receptor (beta chain) was seen once. The sample originates from a study of control samples from healthy donors and cancer patients. Generated by immunoSEQ multiplex PCR, the TCRdb table keeps only in-frame clones and is missing some. The sample lists about 100,000 clones; approximately 92% were seen once. The sample consisted of blood. This TCR derives from a human donor in good health. The donor label of this sample is uncertain.

CDR3 sequence reads: CATVPGDNLYSPLHF. CDR3 DNA sequence: TGTGCCACCGTTCCCGGAGACAATCTGTATTCACCCCTCCACTTT. The V and J genes are TRBV28 and TRBJ1-6; D remains ambiguous. The CDR3 contains 15 residues. The germline V gene has CDR1 MDHEN and CDR2 SYDVKM. Between the trimmed V and J ends, which lost 10 bases and 8 bases, there was a span of 21 bases. Complete variable domain (other parts from reference TRBV28 and TRBJ1-6): DVKVTQSSRYLVKRTGEKVFLECVQDMDHENMFWYRQDPGLGLRLIYFSYDVKMKEKGDIPEGYSVSREKKERFSLILESASTNQTSMYLCATVPGDNLYSPLHFGNGTRLTVT.